Only a few counts were recorded for the clone carrying this TCR beta chain. Its target is unknown. The source of the sample is a study of human T cells and chemical hapten exposure. Notes on the study in general: High-frequency TCRs, those above 1 in 1000, stayed the same after DPC sensitization.

Specified time point: healthy volunteer bleed at 6 weeks. Unfractionated whole blood served as the source for total RNA extraction. Germline V gene lookup returns CDR1 SGHNT and CDR2 YYREEE (reference sequence). The CDR3 runs 13 residues. V dropped 4 bases and J dropped 4; count of bases not matched to a gene: 2. Individual cDNA molecules each carried unique molecular identifiers attached by the library. In the study's own analysis: Around 91,000 TCRs per sample was the median, with a range of roughly 23,224 to 690,600. Using its own MiXCR run on the RACE reads, TCRdb lists one record per CDR3 protein. In this record, the V and J calls reflect TCRdb's handling and not the investigators' own analysis. The sample records under 50,000 distinct CDR3 sequences, around 4% being singletons.

Sequencing used whole blood. The chain couples TRBV5-4 to TRBJ2-1, with 7 positions matching TRBD2. The source of this sequence is a human donor in good health. Some clones in this sample may be carry-over from other donors' samples. Written as DNA, the CDR3 is TGTGCCAGCAGCGGCGGGGGATACAATGAGCAGTTCTTC. Its protein product is CASSGGGYNEQFF.